Included here is one TCR beta chain sequence, with context. Antigen: not known. This PCR relied on a set of 60 Vbeta primers and 13 Jbeta primers. Method: immunoSEQ multiplex PCR; TCRdb's copy keeps in-frame clones and lacks some. The data hold about 150,000 clones, with 55% to 70% observed a single time. The source of the sample is a study of cytomegalovirus exposure and HLA in healthy donors. Study background: For the approximately 420 genotyped donors, 65% to 90% fell within the Caucasian-associated ancestry cluster.

V was shortened by 0 bases and J by 11 bases, with 7 bases between the two germline ends. The germline gives CDR1 PRHDT, CDR2 FYEKMQ (reference sequence). The CDR3 has 11 amino acids. Study-wide points: Analysis was carried out at a later point, and it linked a missense DCLRE1C variant to TCR beta V- and J-gene trimming. The productive fraction for most TCR beta V segments was about 87% or about 30% in an earlier analysis.

The TCR originated in a woman aged 55-75 years in good health and CMV-seropositive. The rearrangement joins TRBV13 to TRBJ2-5, with D perhaps TRBD2 (5 bases). Sequencing input: PBMCs. The DNA of the CDR3 is TGTGCCAGCAGCTTAGGCGGGGAGCAGTACTTC. Translated: CASSLGGEQYF.